A selection of T cell receptor beta chains follows, all from one sample in a study of T-cell reconstitution after alpha-beta-depleted transplantation in children. TCRdb redid the calling of the PCR reads with MiXCR, one entry per CDR3 protein. Among roughly 610,000 distinct CDR3 sequences, more than 9% were seen once, and the ten largest hold less than 5%. The starting material was PBMCs from the stem cell graft donor, obtained from the stem cell graft. The receptors shown here come from a human donor who donated a stem cell graft to a child with acute myeloid leukemia. The CDR3 runs from the conserved cysteine through the conserved F or W. A D gene is named only where the DNA matches it firmly. Expanded clones get a size class; other rows say once, few or many, or leave the size out.

>-|-|15|TRBJ1-2|TRBV7-9
CASSRDRATNYGYTF
TGTGCCAGCAGCCGTGACAGAGCGACTAACTATGGCTACACCTTC
>-|-|14|TRBJ2-3|TRBV5-1
CASSLGLLTDTQYF
TGCGCCAGCAGCTTGGGACTACTCACAGATACGCAGTATTTT
>-|TRBD2|17|TRBJ2-5|TRBV9
CASSVELPGTTQETQYF
TGTGCCAGCAGCGTAGAACTCCCAGGGACTACTCAAGAGACCCAGTACTTC
>many|-|16|TRBJ2-2|TRBV7-3
CASSLAVVTHTGELFF
TGTGCCAGCAGCTTAGCGGTAGTGACCCACACCGGGGAGCTGTTTTTT
>-|TRBD2|14|TRBJ2-1|TRBV20-1
CSARDGTRGNEQFF
TGCAGTGCTAGAGATGGGACTAGGGGGAATGAGCAGTTCTTC
>many|TRBD2|13|TRBJ2-7|TRBV29-1
CSVASGRRREQYF
TGCAGCGTTGCTAGCGGGAGGAGGCGCGAGCAGTACTTC
>many|TRBD1|12|TRBJ1-2|TRBV12-3/TRBV12-4
CASSLQGFGYTF
TGTGCCAGCAGTCTACAGGGGTTTGGCTACACCTTC
>many|-|17|TRBJ2-3|TRBV7-6
CASSLGAGAAQADTQYF
TGTGCCAGCAGCTTGGGAGCAGGGGCCGCACAAGCAGATACGCAGTATTTT
>many|TRBD2|16|TRBJ2-7|TRBV7-2
CASSLALLAGASEQYF
TGTGCCAGCAGCTTAGCGCTACTAGCGGGAGCGTCGGAGCAGTACTTC
>many|TRBD1|13|TRBJ2-1|TRBV6-1
CASSRDRVNEQFF
TGTGCCAGCAGTCGGGACAGGGTCAATGAGCAGTTCTTC
>many|-|15|TRBJ2-1|TRBV3-1
CASSQVGLGGNEQFF
TGTGCCAGCAGCCAAGTTGGGCTAGGGGGCAATGAGCAGTTCTTC
>few|TRBD2|15|TRBJ2-1|TRBV6-2/TRBV6-3
CASRERELSYNEQFF
TGTGCCAGCAGGGAGCGGGAGCTGTCCTACAATGAGCAGTTCTTC
>-|TRBD1|15|TRBJ1-5|TRBV6-1
CASKSGGQGYQPQHF
TGTGCCAGCAAGTCGGGAGGACAGGGTTATCAGCCCCAGCATTTT
>-|TRBD2|16|TRBJ2-1|TRBV5-1
CASSPTGLADINEQFF
TGCGCCAGCAGCCCTACGGGACTAGCGGACATCAATGAGCAGTTCTTC
>few|TRBD1|14|TRBJ2-1|TRBV28
CASSRRQGSNEQFF
TGTGCCAGCAGTCGGAGACAGGGTTCGAATGAGCAGTTCTTC
>-|-|16|TRBJ1-1|TRBV21-1
CASSKDWTGSNTEAFF
TGTGCCAGCAGCAAAGACTGGACAGGCTCGAACACTGAAGCTTTCTTT
>-|TRBD2|14|TRBJ2-7|TRBV20-1
CSAQTSGRVHEQYF
TGCAGTGCGCAGACTAGCGGGAGGGTGCACGAGCAGTACTTC
>many|-|15|TRBJ1-3|TRBV4-3
CASSQDPGAGNTIYF
TGCGCCAGCAGCCAAGATCCGGGGGCCGGAAACACCATATATTTT
>few|-|16|TRBJ2-2|TRBV2
CASSGTTREITGELFF
TGTGCCAGCAGTGGAACTACCCGGGAAATCACCGGGGAGCTGTTTTTT
>-|-|20|TRBJ2-7|TRBV28
CASTTPVGPLVPRIPYEQYF
TGTGCCAGCACCACCCCCGTAGGCCCCCTCGTACCTAGGATCCCCTACGAGCAGTACTTC
>many|-|14|TRBJ1-6|TRBV7-6
CASSLERDNSPLHF
TGTGCCAGCAGCTTAGAACGGGACAATTCACCCCTCCACTTT
>-|-|13|TRBJ2-3|TRBV28
CASSRDGVDTQYF
TGTGCCAGCAGCAGGGACGGAGTAGATACGCAGTATTTT
>-|-|14|TRBJ1-6|TRBV12-3/TRBV12-4
CASSLSLVNSPLHF
TGTGCCAGCAGTTTATCACTGGTGAATTCACCCCTCCACTTT
>many|TRBD2|15|TRBJ2-7|TRBV27
CASSPGLAVSYEQYF
TGTGCCAGCAGTCCGGGACTAGCGGTATCCTACGAGCAGTACTTC
>many|TRBD2|17|TRBJ2-1|TRBV6-1
CASRDQGLAGANNEQFF
TGTGCCAGCAGGGACCAGGGACTAGCGGGAGCCAACAATGAGCAGTTCTTC
>many|-|17|TRBJ2-1|TRBV4-3
CASSQDLVLSLYNEQFF
TGCGCCAGCAGCCAAGATCTCGTACTTTCCCTCTACAATGAGCAGTTCTTC
>-|-|15|TRBJ2-4|TRBV6-2/TRBV6-3
CASSSAGKAKNIQYF
TGTGCCAGCAGTTCGGCGGGGAAAGCCAAAAACATTCAGTACTTC
>many|TRBD1|14|TRBJ1-1|TRBV6-5
CASRSQGANTEAFF
TGTGCCAGCAGGTCACAGGGGGCGAACACTGAAGCTTTCTTT
>-|TRBD2|13|TRBJ2-1|TRBV20-1
CSVLEREGGEQFF
TGCAGTGTTCTAGAGCGGGAGGGAGGTGAGCAGTTCTTC
>-|-|12|TRBJ2-1|TRBV18
CASSEGPRRQFF
TGTGCCAGCTCAGAAGGGCCGCGGCGGCAGTTCTTC
>few|TRBD2|15|TRBJ2-5|TRBV19
CASSMGGSYQETQYF
TGTGCCAGTAGTATGGGCGGGAGCTACCAAGAGACCCAGTACTTC
>few|-|11|TRBJ2-7|TRBV20-1
CSATPGDEQYF
TGCAGTGCTACACCGGGGGACGAGCAGTACTTC
>few|TRBD2|16|TRBJ2-1|TRBV29-1
CSDGPDLAEPYNEQFF
TGCAGCGACGGCCCCGATCTAGCGGAACCCTACAATGAGCAGTTCTTC
>many|TRBD1|17|TRBJ1-1|TRBV10-3
CAISEAEVGGQGAEAFF
TGTGCCATCAGTGAGGCAGAAGTGGGGGGACAGGGGGCGGAAGCTTTCTTT
>-|-|14|TRBJ1-1|TRBV7-3
CASSALTVNTEAFF
TGTGCCAGCAGCGCGTTGACCGTGAACACTGAAGCTTTCTTT
>few|-|13|TRBJ2-7|TRBV6-5
CASSYSSLQEQYF
TGTGCCAGCAGTTACTCCTCTTTGCAGGAGCAGTACTTC
>many|TRBD1|14|TRBJ2-7|TRBV14
CASSRTGAPYEQYF
TGTGCCAGCAGCCGAACAGGGGCGCCCTACGAGCAGTACTTC
>-|-|16|TRBJ2-3|TRBV5-1
CASSPASSPHTDTQYF
TGCGCCAGCAGCCCCGCTAGTTCTCCCCACACAGATACGCAGTATTTT